The 17 T cell receptor beta chains presented below share a single source sample, sequenced in a study of spatial heterogeneity in lung cancer. Documented time point: blood at routine non-recurrence follow-up after resection. No cell sorting; template was whole RNA from tumor, lung tissue or PBMC. A single record per CDR3 protein comes from TCRdb applying MiXCR to the 5' RACE reads. Of about 52,000 distinct CDR3 sequences listed, more than 6.5% are singletons. The material sequenced was PBMCs, taken at follow-up. The receptors shown here come from a female donor with early-stage non-small cell lung cancer.

A few counts support this clonotype. The chain uses TRBV10-3 and TRBJ1-4, with D uncertain. The CDR3 covers 12 residues. Germline V gene data show CDR1 as ENHRY and CDR2 as SYGVKD. V shed 4 bases and J shed 8 bases, with 8 bases lying between them. In DNA form, the CDR3 reads TGTGCCATCAGTGTGGTGGGGGAAAAACTGTTTTTT. It translates to CAISVVGEKLFF.

This clonotype was found many times. The gene calls are TRBV12-3 or TRBV12-4 and TRBJ1-5, with D possibly being TRBD1 (5 bases). Trimming pared 5 bases from V and 6 bases from J, leaving 11 bases between. The CDR3 has 13 residues. The CDR3 DNA sequence: TGTGCCAGCAGTATGACAGACGGTCAGCCCCAGCATTTT. Its translation: CASSMTDGQPQHF.

The sample holds a few counts of this clonotype. CDR3 DNA: TGTGCCAGCAACACTCACAGGGTAAGCACTGAAGCTTTCTTT. Amino acid sequence: CASNTHRVSTEAFF. This chain links TRBV27 with TRBJ1-1, with D tentatively TRBD1 (6 bases). This CDR3 comprises 14 residues. The ends were cut back, 7 bases at V and 4 bases at J, with 16 bases in the middle. Germline V gene lookup returns CDR1 MNHEY and CDR2 SMNVEV (reference sequence).

This clonotype has a handful of counts. V usage is TRBV2 and J usage is TRBJ2-2; D gene uncertain. The V gene's germline CDR1 is SNHLY and CDR2 FYNNEI. This CDR3 has 13 residues. Deletions cut 4 bases from V and 3 bases from J, with 6 bases between. CDR3: CASSVSYTGELFF. The DNA for the CDR3 is TGTGCCAGCAGTGTCTCCTACACCGGGGAGCTGTTTTTT.

Many counts were recorded for this clonotype. The chain couples TRBV7-6 to TRBJ2-1; no definite D call. The CDR3 is 15 amino acids. Per the germline V gene, CDR1 is SGHVS and CDR2 is FNYEAQ. Deletions cut 5 bases from V and 9 bases from J, with 20 bases between. The CDR3 nucleotides are TGTGCCAGCAGCACTACGGCCTCCTCAGAGTCTGAGCAGTTCTTC. Amino acid sequence: CASSTTASSESEQFF. Full variable domain (rest looked up from reference TRBV7-6 and TRBJ2-1): GAGVSQSPRYKVTKRGQDVALRCDPISGHVSLYWYRQALGQGPEFLTYFNYEAQQDKSGLPNDRFSAERPEGSISTLTIQRTEQRDSAMYRCASSTTASSESEQFFGPGTRLTVL.

This clonotype was detected a few times. This chain links TRBV2 with TRBJ2-1, with D uncertain. Germline values: CDR1 SNHLY, CDR2 FYNNEI. The germline V and J ends were trimmed by 6 bases and 0 bases, with 9 bases remaining between them. The CDR3 has 14 amino acids. CDR3 residues: CASRRSSSYNEQFF. The CDR3 nucleotides read TGTGCCAGCAGGAGATCGAGCTCCTACAATGAGCAGTTCTTC.

J is TRBJ1-6 and V is TRBV5-5, with D perhaps TRBD1 (5 bases). CDR3 size: 18 residues. Looked up from germline, CDR1 is SGHKS and CDR2 is YYEKEE (reference sequence). V was clipped by 4 bases and J by 9 bases, with 26 bases between them. CDR3 amino acids: CASSPDPGLGAAGSPLHF. DNA of the CDR3: TGTGCCAGCAGCCCGGACCCCGGGCTCGGGGCGGCGGGTTCACCCCTCCACTTT.

This clonotype was found many times. The chain carries TRBV5-1 and TRBJ2-5; TRBD2 matches at 7 bases. J was trimmed by 3 bases and V by 0 bases; bases with no gene match: 2. Germline loops: CDR1 SGHRS, CDR2 YFSETQ. There are 14 residues in the CDR3. CDR3 nucleotide sequence: TGCGCCAGCAGCTTGGCCGGGGGGAAAGAGACCCAGTACTTC. The encoded protein is CASSLAGGKETQYF.

This clonotype has only a few counts. The chain has TRBV7-9 and TRBJ1-3; TRBD1 matches at 8 bases. The V gene's germline CDR1 is SEHNR and CDR2 FQNEAQ (reference sequence). This CDR3 is 13 amino acids long. Unmatched junction bases numbered 10, after V lost 9 bases and J lost 9 bases. CDR3 sequence reads: CARSGQGEGTIYF. CDR3 in DNA: TGTGCCAGATCCGGACAGGGAGAGGGCACCATATATTTT.

J is TRBJ2-3 and V is TRBV11-2; no clear D gene. The V end was cut by 5 bases, the J end by 0 bases, with 12 bases between. Germline lookup yields CDR1 SGHAT and CDR2 FQNNGV. The CDR3 has 15 residues. CDR3 loop: CASSPSFRSTDTQYF. CDR3 coding DNA: TGTGCCAGCAGCCCCTCCTTCCGTAGCACAGATACGCAGTATTTT.

This clonotype was detected many times. The rearrangement links TRBV7-2 to TRBJ1-3; TRBD1 aligns across 8 bases. This CDR3 region has 17 residues. The V gene end was trimmed by 5 bases and the J gene end by 2 bases; junction bases not matched to a gene: 11. The germline V gene encodes CDR1 SGHTA and CDR2 FQGNSA. This CDR3 reads CASSSQPGGLAGNTIYF. Here the CDR3 DNA reads TGTGCCAGCAGCAGCCAGCCAGGGGGCTTAGCTGGAAACACCATATATTTT.

This clonotype was observed many times. The chain carries TRBV11-2 and TRBJ2-5; 10 nucleotides line up with TRBD2. The CDR3 is 16 amino acids. Germline values: CDR1 SGHAT, CDR2 FQNNGV. Trimming at V came to 4 bases and at J to 3 bases, leaving 8 bases not matched to a gene. The DNA for the CDR3 is TGTGCCAGCAGCTACCGGGGACTAGCGACGAAAGAGACCCAGTACTTC. Translated: CASSYRGLATKETQYF.

This clonotype has only a few counts. The genes are TRBV5-5 and TRBJ2-3; tentatively, D is TRBD1 (6 bases). The CDR3 has 13 amino acids. The ends were cut back, 7 bases at V and 1 base at J, with 10 bases in the middle. Germline values: CDR1 SGHKS, CDR2 YYEKEE (reference sequence). This chain's CDR3 is CASGGAGTDTQYF. CDR3 nucleotides: TGTGCCAGCGGGGGCGCGGGCACAGATACGCAGTATTTT.

This clonotype came up many times. As DNA, the CDR3 is TGTGCCAGCTCACCGACTACAGGGGGCGCAGACACTGAAGCTTTCTTT. Its protein is CASSPTTGGADTEAFF. The chain carries TRBV18 and TRBJ1-1, with 9 positions matching TRBD1. This CDR3 spans 16 amino acids. CDR1 is KGHSH, CDR2 LQKENI, per germline. V shed 3 bases and J 3 bases; nucleotides not matched to a gene: 8.

The V gene is TRBV6-5, the J gene TRBJ2-3; 7 positions agree with TRBD2. V trimming: 10 bases; J trimming: 2 bases; junction bases outside the gene matches: 9. Per germline, CDR1 MNHEY and CDR2 SVGAGI. The length of the CDR3 is 14 residues. The CDR3 loop reads CATRPGTNTDTQYF. The CDR3 region has the DNA TGTGCCACCCGCCCCGGGACTAACACAGATACGCAGTATTTT.

This clonotype came up many times. This rearrangement joins TRBV20-1 to TRBJ2-7; no firm D call. The V end lost 5 bases, the J end lost 5 bases, and 4 bases lay between the germline ends. This CDR3 region has 9 residues. CDR1 DFQATT and CDR2 SNEGSKA come from the germline V gene (reference sequence). DNA for the CDR3: TGCAGTGCTGGGAACGAGCAGTACTTC. It specifies CSAGNEQYF.

This clonotype was seen a handful of times. The rearrangement joins TRBV7-2 to TRBJ2-3; 8 bases match TRBD2. V shed 0 bases, J shed 4 bases, and the junction held 6 bases outside the gene matches. This CDR3 has 16 amino acids. CDR1 and CDR2 from the germline V gene are SGHTA and FQGNSA. CDR3 bases: TGTGCCAGCAGCTTAGCCGGGACTAGTGGCCCAGATACGCAGTATTTT. Its translation is CASSLAGTSGPDTQYF.